Below are 27 T cell receptor beta chains sequenced from a single sample in a study of T-cell memory formation after mild COVID-19. TCRdb used MiXCR to reprocess the 5' RACE reads, holding one entry per CDR3 protein. This table holds roughly 450,000 distinct CDR3 sequences, roughly 18% found once. Sequencing was carried out using PBMCs or a T cell subset sorted from them (not recorded which). These TCRs come from an adult woman who had mild COVID-19 (a few samples of this study predate the infection). Cell type and time point are not known.

The V and J genes are TRBV6-5 and TRBJ1-1, with D unclear. Germline V gives CDR1 MNHEY, CDR2 SVGAGI. The CDR3 spans 15 residues. V was pared by 5 bases and J by 3 bases, with 16 bases between. DNA of the CDR3: TGTGCCAGCAGTAGAATGGGTACAGTTGACACTGAAGCTTTCTTT. Its protein is CASSRMGTVDTEAFF.

This clonotype was seen a few times. The chain is built from TRBV29-1 and TRBJ2-1, with TRBD2 matching 11 bases. The CDR3 totals 15 residues. Germline V gene sequence: CDR1 SQVTM, CDR2 ANQGSEA. V lost 4 bases, J lost 5 bases, and 7 bases stayed unmatched. CDR3 DNA sequence: TGCAGCGTTGGGCCTAGCGGGAGGTTAAACAATGAGCAGTTCTTC. It specifies CSVGPSGRLNNEQFF.

V is TRBV6-2 or TRBV6-3 and J is TRBJ2-1; tentative D call: TRBD2 (5 bases). Germline V gene sequence: CDR1 MNHEY, CDR2 SVGEGT. V was shortened by 6 bases and J by 2 bases, with 11 bases between the two germline ends. This CDR3 contains 14 residues. The CDR3 loop is CASRGVLPYNEQFF. DNA of the CDR3: TGTGCCAGCAGGGGAGTCCTACCCTACAATGAGCAGTTCTTC.

This clonotype turned up a few times. V gene TRBV10-3 combines with J gene TRBJ2-1, with TRBD2 matching over 15 bases. From germline, CDR1 is ENHRY and CDR2 SYGVKD. The CDR3 has 18 residues. After removal of 3 bases from V and 8 bases from J, the junction contained 11 bases not matched to a gene. The CDR3 loop is CAISDPRGLAGGYDEQFF. The CDR3 coding sequence is TGTGCCATCAGTGACCCTCGTGGACTAGCGGGAGGGTACGATGAGCAGTTCTTC.

The chain couples TRBV7-6 to TRBJ1-1; 7 nucleotides match TRBD1. The length of the CDR3 is 16 residues. V lost 1 base and J lost 2; bases outside the gene matches: 7. Germline CDR1 is SGHVS and CDR2 is FNYEAQ. This chain's CDR3 is CASSLGAGGENTEAFF. The CDR3, as DNA: TGTGCCAGCAGCTTAGGAGCAGGGGGGGAAAACACTGAAGCTTTCTTT.

This clonotype was observed a few times. The V gene is TRBV4-3, the J gene TRBJ2-7; 10 bases match TRBD2. After removal of 0 bases from V and 5 bases from J, the junction contained 7 bases not matched to a gene. Germline V CDR1 and CDR2: LGHNA, YSLEER. The CDR3 consists of 16 residues. The CDR3 nucleotides are TGCGCCAGCAGCCAAGAAGAACCTAGCGGGAGTCACGAGCAGTACTTC. This gives the protein CASSQEEPSGSHEQYF.

This clonotype was recorded at least ten times. The V gene is TRBV29-1, the J gene TRBJ2-6; D is ambiguous. Germline CDR1 is SQVTM and CDR2 is ANQGSEA. Trimming took 6 bases from V and 2 from J, leaving 8 bases between them. The CDR3 spans 13 residues. The DNA of the CDR3 is TGCAGCGTCGCACCCACTGGGGCCAACGTCCTGACTTTC. Encoded protein: CSVAPTGANVLTF.

The chain recombines TRBV6-5 with TRBJ1-1, with 7 bases aligning to TRBD1. Per the germline V gene, CDR1 is MNHEY and CDR2 is SVGAGI. The CDR3 has 17 amino acids. Trimming at V came to 6 bases and at J to 1 base, leaving 14 bases not matched to a gene. DNA for the CDR3: TGTGCCAGCAGCCTACTGGGACAGATAAAAAAGAACACTGAAGCTTTCTTT. It specifies CASSLLGQIKKNTEAFF.

The V and J genes are TRBV14 and TRBJ2-3, with TRBD2 identical over 9 bases. With V trimmed by 5 bases and J by 2 bases, 11 bases remained unmatched. Germline V gene lookup returns CDR1 SGHDN and CDR2 FVKESK. The CDR3 totals 17 residues. The CDR3 sequence: CASSRTLAGALTDTQYF. The CDR3 DNA reads TGTGCCAGCAGCAGAACTTTAGCGGGGGCCCTCACAGATACGCAGTATTTT.

This clonotype showed up just a few times. This chain uses TRBV2 with TRBJ1-1, with D possibly being TRBD1 (6 bases). Germline V gene lookup returns CDR1 SNHLY and CDR2 FYNNEI. V was pared by 6 bases and J by 1 base, with 15 bases between. The CDR3 loop spans 15 amino acids. Written as DNA, the CDR3 is TGTGCCAGCAGGCACCGGACAGACCAGAACACTGAAGCTTTCTTT. Its protein is CASRHRTDQNTEAFF.

This clonotype was picked up a small number of times. This chain uses TRBV7-9 with TRBJ2-3, with D uncertain. V was shortened by 5 bases and J by 10 bases, with 13 bases between the two germline ends. Germline lookup yields CDR1 SEHNR and CDR2 FQNEAQ (reference sequence). The CDR3 is made up of 12 amino acids. CDR3 region: CASSRDWSPQYF. CDR3 bases: TGTGCCAGCAGCCGCGATTGGAGTCCGCAGTATTTT.

V and J are TRBV7-9 and TRBJ2-7; 9 positions match TRBD2. The J segment lost 3 bases and the V segment lost 4 bases, leaving 7 bases of the junction unmatched. The CDR3 has 15 residues. From germline, CDR1 is SEHNR and CDR2 FQNEAQ (reference sequence). The CDR3 DNA is TGTGCCAGCAGCTCAGACCTAGCGGGACGCTACGAGCAGTACTTC. This encodes CASSSDLAGRYEQYF.

This chain connects TRBV7-2 to TRBJ1-4; D is unclear. Germline V lookup: CDR1 SGHTA, CDR2 FQGNSA. The ends were cut back, 4 bases at V and 6 bases at J, with 18 bases in the middle. The CDR3 runs to 16 residues. The CDR3, as DNA: TGTGCCAGCAGCTCTCACGGAGAGAGTGGTTATGAAAAACTGTTTTTT. Amino acids: CASSSHGESGYEKLFF.

The chain employs TRBV15 and TRBJ2-7, with 7 bases matching TRBD2. The V gene end was trimmed by 5 bases and the J gene end by 6 bases; junction bases not matched to a gene: 13. The CDR3 has 15 residues. Germline CDR1 reads LNHNV; CDR2 reads YYDKDF (reference sequence). CDR3 residues: CATSLHWAGAGEQYF. In DNA, the CDR3 is TGTGCCACCAGCCTCCACTGGGCGGGAGCCGGCGAGCAGTACTTC.

The chain couples TRBV14 to TRBJ2-2; tentatively, D is TRBD1 or TRBD2 (6 bases each). Trimming removed 4 bases at V and 4 bases at J, with 16 bases between. Germline CDR1 SGHDN, CDR2 FVKESK. The CDR3 is 16 amino acids. As DNA, the CDR3 is TGTGCCAGCAGCCCAAGAGGAGGGGGAGGCACCGGGGAGCTGTTTTTT. The encoded protein is CASSPRGGGGTGELFF. The variable domain in full, completed from reference TRBV14 and TRBJ2-2, reads EAGVTQFPSHSVIEKGQTVTLRCDPISGHDNLYWYRRVMGKEIKFLLHFVKESKQDESGMPNNRFLAERTGGTYSTLKVQPAELEDSGVYFCASSPRGGGGTGELFFGEGSRLTVL.

This chain uses TRBV7-2 with TRBJ1-5; possibly TRBD1 for D (5 bases). Per germline, CDR1 SGHTA and CDR2 FQGNSA. The CDR3 runs to 14 residues. Trimming pared 4 bases from V and 2 bases from J, leaving 9 bases between. The CDR3 reads CASSYGGGNQPQHF. The CDR3 bases are TGTGCCAGCAGCTATGGGGGGGGCAATCAGCCCCAGCATTTT.

The V gene is TRBV7-2, the J gene TRBJ1-1; D is unclear. The CDR3 totals 15 residues. In germline, CDR1 is SGHTA, CDR2 FQGNSA. Trimming stripped 1 base from V and 4 bases from J, with 13 bases between. Here the CDR3 DNA reads TGTGCCAGCAGCTTAGAAAGGGTTGTCGGCACTGAAGCTTTCTTT. Translation gives CASSLERVVGTEAFF.

This CDR3 is CASSFTGNQPQHF. CDR3 DNA: TGTGCCAGCAGTTTTACAGGGAATCAGCCCCAGCATTTT. The genes are TRBV13 and TRBJ1-5; possible D gene TRBD1, 6 bases. This CDR3 has 13 residues. Trimming pared 6 bases from V and 4 bases from J, leaving 10 bases between. Germline V CDR1 and CDR2: PRHDT, FYEKMQ (reference sequence).

This chain links TRBV30 with TRBJ1-1; D perhaps matches TRBD1 (5 bases). Germline values: CDR1 GTSNPN, CDR2 SVGIG (reference sequence). The CDR3 consists of 13 residues. Trimming took 1 base from V and 0 from J, leaving 6 bases between them. CDR3 in amino acids: CAWSEGLNTEAFF. CDR3 nucleotide sequence: TGTGCCTGGAGTGAGGGACTGAACACTGAAGCTTTCTTT.

This clonotype was recorded a few times. The V call is TRBV5-1, the J call TRBJ1-1, with D possibly being TRBD1 (5 bases). Germline assignment: CDR1 SGHRS and CDR2 YFSETQ. Trimming took 0 bases from V and 6 from J, leaving 9 bases between them. The CDR3 is 13 amino acids. CDR3: CASSLGGDPEAFF. CDR3 DNA sequence: TGCGCCAGCAGCTTGGGGGGGGACCCTGAAGCTTTCTTT.

The V gene is TRBV5-1, the J gene TRBJ1-5; no clear D. V shed 0 bases and J shed 0 bases, with 7 bases lying between them. The CDR3 is 15 residues long. Germline-derived CDR1 and CDR2 are SGHRS and YFSETQ. CDR3 coding DNA: TGCGCCAGCAGCTTGGGGCAGTTTAGCAATCAGCCCCAGCATTTT. Encoded protein: CASSLGQFSNQPQHF.

The rearrangement uses TRBV4-2 and TRBJ2-1; perhaps TRBD1 as D (6 bases). This CDR3 spans 13 amino acids. Germline V CDR1 and CDR2: LGHNA, YNFKEQ. V lost 4 bases and J 4 bases, leaving 8 bases between the germline ends. CDR3 protein: CASSRGTYNEQFF. The DNA for the CDR3 is TGTGCCAGCAGCCGTGGGACATACAATGAGCAGTTCTTC.

This clonotype was picked up a small number of times. The chain employs TRBV6-2 or TRBV6-3 and TRBJ2-7, with 9 bases that match TRBD1. This CDR3 comprises 15 residues. Trimming at V came to 5 bases and at J to 6 bases, leaving 11 bases not matched to a gene. Looked up from germline, CDR1 is MNHEY and CDR2 is SVGEGT. Here the CDR3 reads CASSRWGQGFPEQYF. CDR3 in DNA: TGTGCCAGCAGTCGATGGGGACAGGGATTCCCCGAGCAGTACTTC.

There are a few counts of this clonotype. The rearrangement uses TRBV7-2 and TRBJ2-1, with TRBD2 matching 9 bases. The CDR3 loop spans 14 amino acids. The V gene's germline CDR1 is SGHTA and CDR2 FQGNSA. The V and J ends lost 8 bases and 15 bases, in that order; junction bases with no gene match: 17. CDR3 bases: TGTGCCAGCCGGCGACTAGCGGATACCCCGAAGGGGTTCTTC. Protein: CASRRLADTPKGFF.

The table lists this clonotype with many counts. The chain uses TRBV20-1 and TRBJ2-7, with 10 bases fitting TRBD2. Germline CDR1 and CDR2: DFQATT and SNEGSKA (reference sequence). CDR3 size: 13 residues. V was pared by 2 bases and J by 6 bases, with 4 bases of the junction left unmatched. The CDR3 DNA reads as TGCAGTGCTAGATCTAGCGGGAGTACCGAGCAGTACTTC. This codes for CSARSSGSTEQYF.

The CDR3 DNA is TGTGCCATCAGTGGGACAGGGAGAGAGTCACCCCTCCACTTT. Encoded protein: CAISGTGRESPLHF. The chain employs TRBV10-3 and TRBJ1-6, with TRBD1 identical over 8 bases. The CDR3 has 14 residues. With 4 bases clipped from V and 10 bases from J, the junction kept 6 bases outside the gene matches. Per the germline V gene, CDR1 is ENHRY and CDR2 is SYGVKD.

This clonotype was detected only a few times. The chain uses TRBV20-1 and TRBJ2-3; TRBD2 matches 8 bases. V trimming: 5 bases; J trimming: 1 base; junction bases outside the gene matches: 8. Germline CDR1 DFQATT, CDR2 SNEGSKA (reference sequence). This CDR3 contains 15 residues. The CDR3 bases are TGCAGTGCTTCCCCGGCTAGCGGGCGCACAGATACGCAGTATTTT. Residues: CSASPASGRTDTQYF.